This TCR beta chain was profiled in a study of blood T cells in healthy people across ages. This clonotype came up many times. The authors ran a second PCR of roughly 7 to 11 cycles using a sample-barcoded 5' primer and a J-beta primer mix. From the 5' RACE reads, TCRdb called clonotypes with MiXCR, one entry per CDR3 protein. This table has 700,000 or so distinct CDR3 sequences, about 43% appearing once. Looked up from germline, CDR1 is MDHEN and CDR2 is SYDVKM. CDR3 length equals 15 residues. J gave up 11 bases and V 3 bases, and 13 bases lay outside the gene matches. This receptor was obtained from an older man in good health. Sequenced input: blood. The chain is built from TRBV28 and TRBJ2-5, with 9 bases identical to TRBD1. CDR3 sequence (DNA): TGTGCCAGCAGTTTCACCGGGACAGGGACTCGTGAGCAGTACTTC. Its translation is CASSFTGTGTREQYF.